Listed below are T cell receptor beta chains from one sample, sequenced in a study of T cells after yellow fever vaccination. TCRdb re-called the 5' RACE reads with MiXCR, one entry per CDR3 protein. The sample includes around 230,000 distinct CDR3 sequences, approximately 6.3% seen only once; the top ten take around 1.1%. The starting material was CD4+ T cells sorted from PBMCs, obtained on the day of the yellow fever booster vaccination. The receptors stem from a man aged 25 to 45 who received the YFV17D yellow fever vaccine. CDR3s leave out the opening cysteine and the closing phenylalanine or tryptophan. The D gene is left open where the match is weak. Clone size is given for some rows only: seen once, a few or many times, or a class if the clone is expanded.

j_call: TRBJ2-1
v_call: TRBV19
clone_size: medium-sized
d_call: TRBD2
cdr3_aa: ASIRGRLADYNEQF

j_call: TRBJ2-3
v_call: TRBV27
clone_size: -
d_call: -
cdr3_aa: ASSGPSPTDTQY

j_call: TRBJ2-3
v_call: TRBV12-3/TRBV12-4
clone_size: many
d_call: -
cdr3_aa: ASNLNTDTQY

j_call: TRBJ2-7
v_call: TRBV12-3/TRBV12-4
clone_size: many
d_call: -
cdr3_aa: ASSSSGQGGEQY

j_call: TRBJ2-1
v_call: TRBV6-5
clone_size: few
d_call: TRBD2
cdr3_aa: ASSYSSPTSGRTNEQF

j_call: TRBJ2-5
v_call: TRBV7-9
clone_size: many
d_call: -
cdr3_aa: ASSLVWGEETQY

j_call: TRBJ1-1
v_call: TRBV6-5
clone_size: few
d_call: -
cdr3_aa: ASSRGRRTNTEAF

j_call: TRBJ2-3
v_call: TRBV12-3/TRBV12-4
clone_size: few
d_call: TRBD2
cdr3_aa: ASSQGLARNTDTQY

j_call: TRBJ2-1
v_call: TRBV5-1
clone_size: -
d_call: -
cdr3_aa: ASSLAMSYNEQF

j_call: TRBJ2-5
v_call: TRBV6-2/TRBV6-3
clone_size: -
d_call: -
cdr3_aa: ASSYPPPDQETQY

j_call: TRBJ2-7
v_call: TRBV28
clone_size: few
d_call: TRBD2
cdr3_aa: ASTLPGASGSYEQY

j_call: TRBJ2-5
v_call: TRBV7-9
clone_size: few
d_call: -
cdr3_aa: ASGGRNQETQY

j_call: TRBJ2-7
v_call: TRBV6-5
clone_size: -
d_call: -
cdr3_aa: ASSYSRRDEQY

j_call: TRBJ2-5
v_call: TRBV10-3
clone_size: many
d_call: TRBD2
cdr3_aa: ATGRTPEPQETQY

j_call: TRBJ2-6
v_call: TRBV7-3
clone_size: -
d_call: -
cdr3_aa: ASSPLGAGANVLT

j_call: TRBJ2-3
v_call: TRBV20-1
clone_size: many
d_call: -
cdr3_aa: SAPRSSDTQY

j_call: TRBJ1-3
v_call: TRBV14
clone_size: -
d_call: -
cdr3_aa: ASSQVPNTIY

j_call: TRBJ1-2
v_call: TRBV4-2
clone_size: -
d_call: TRBD1
cdr3_aa: ASSQGDRLNYGYT

j_call: TRBJ2-1
v_call: TRBV27
clone_size: many
d_call: TRBD2
cdr3_aa: ASSLSTSAREQF

j_call: TRBJ1-3
v_call: TRBV30
clone_size: -
d_call: -
cdr3_aa: AWSLNTIY

j_call: TRBJ2-2
v_call: TRBV5-1
clone_size: -
d_call: -
cdr3_aa: ASSLPSGATGELF

j_call: TRBJ2-1
v_call: TRBV5-1
clone_size: -
d_call: TRBD1
cdr3_aa: ASSWGTGAFNEQF

j_call: TRBJ2-7
v_call: TRBV11-2
clone_size: -
d_call: -
cdr3_aa: ASSLVVGPLYEQY

j_call: TRBJ2-2
v_call: TRBV24-1
clone_size: few
d_call: -
cdr3_aa: ATSDFKSTGTGELF

j_call: TRBJ2-1
v_call: TRBV20-1
clone_size: few
d_call: TRBD2
cdr3_aa: SASGSSGIGNEQF

j_call: TRBJ2-7
v_call: TRBV4-2
clone_size: few
d_call: TRBD2
cdr3_aa: ASSQDYPMGTSGGGAYEQY

j_call: TRBJ2-1
v_call: TRBV7-9
clone_size: many
d_call: -
cdr3_aa: ASSWIPGSYNEQF

j_call: TRBJ2-1
v_call: TRBV18
clone_size: many
d_call: -
cdr3_aa: ASSPPAEGHEQF

j_call: TRBJ2-1
v_call: TRBV12-3/TRBV12-4
clone_size: many
d_call: -
cdr3_aa: ASRQTSVDRDEQF

j_call: TRBJ2-1
v_call: TRBV10-3
clone_size: many
d_call: TRBD1
cdr3_aa: AISQDRKSYNEQF

j_call: TRBJ2-7
v_call: TRBV4-3
clone_size: -
d_call: TRBD2
cdr3_aa: ASSRSSGGLGEQY

j_call: TRBJ2-7
v_call: TRBV6-5
clone_size: -
d_call: -
cdr3_aa: ASSYGRGSTYEQY

j_call: TRBJ2-1
v_call: TRBV5-1
clone_size: few
d_call: -
cdr3_aa: ASSFGKGAGASYNEQF

j_call: TRBJ2-1
v_call: TRBV12-3/TRBV12-4
clone_size: few
d_call: TRBD1
cdr3_aa: ASNPEGAKLYEQF

j_call: TRBJ2-5
v_call: TRBV7-8
clone_size: -
d_call: -
cdr3_aa: ASSLGAQETQY

j_call: TRBJ2-1
v_call: TRBV7-2
clone_size: few
d_call: -
cdr3_aa: ASSLAGRYGNEQF

j_call: TRBJ2-5
v_call: TRBV20-1
clone_size: many
d_call: TRBD2
cdr3_aa: SAPLAGWQETQY

j_call: TRBJ2-1
v_call: TRBV9
clone_size: few
d_call: TRBD2
cdr3_aa: ASSASSGREYNEQF

j_call: TRBJ2-1
v_call: TRBV7-3
clone_size: -
d_call: -
cdr3_aa: ASSLSIGPFNEQF

j_call: TRBJ2-7
v_call: TRBV29-1
clone_size: many
d_call: TRBD1
cdr3_aa: SVAGTGGHEQY

j_call: TRBJ1-1
v_call: TRBV20-1
clone_size: many
d_call: TRBD1
cdr3_aa: SAPAYRQGGF

j_call: TRBJ2-7
v_call: TRBV13
clone_size: few
d_call: -
cdr3_aa: ASSYTHPTGQFPGWVNYEQY

j_call: TRBJ2-5
v_call: TRBV9
clone_size: many
d_call: -
cdr3_aa: ASSPTNEGETQY

j_call: TRBJ2-3
v_call: TRBV5-1
clone_size: -
d_call: TRBD2
cdr3_aa: ASSRGLAGTAGDTQY

j_call: TRBJ1-6
v_call: TRBV12-3/TRBV12-4
clone_size: many
d_call: -
cdr3_aa: ASSLSVRDNSPLH

j_call: TRBJ2-2
v_call: TRBV6-2/TRBV6-3
clone_size: few
d_call: -
cdr3_aa: ASRESGTGELF

j_call: TRBJ2-1
v_call: TRBV19
clone_size: -
d_call: TRBD2
cdr3_aa: ASSNREGPNEQF

j_call: TRBJ2-3
v_call: TRBV20-1
clone_size: -
d_call: TRBD2
cdr3_aa: SARGSGGRRVDTQY

j_call: TRBJ1-5
v_call: TRBV12-3/TRBV12-4
clone_size: few
d_call: -
cdr3_aa: ASSTTTGRGSNQPQH

j_call: TRBJ2-3
v_call: TRBV12-3/TRBV12-4
clone_size: -
d_call: TRBD2
cdr3_aa: ASSPNLAGASTDTQY

j_call: TRBJ2-5
v_call: TRBV7-2
clone_size: many
d_call: -
cdr3_aa: ASTRWANQPQETQY

j_call: TRBJ1-2
v_call: TRBV7-8
clone_size: many
d_call: -
cdr3_aa: ASSSTPGYGYT

j_call: TRBJ2-3
v_call: TRBV7-9
clone_size: many
d_call: TRBD2
cdr3_aa: ASSLKTSGSTDTQY

j_call: TRBJ2-7
v_call: TRBV6-1
clone_size: -
d_call: -
cdr3_aa: ASSEVGGSYEQY

j_call: TRBJ1-5
v_call: TRBV6-2/TRBV6-3
clone_size: many
d_call: -
cdr3_aa: ASKGEKVSNQPQH